This TCR beta chain was retrieved from a study of cytotoxic CD8 clonotypes in ibrutinib-treated CLL. Study results and limitations: Private clonotypes, not public ones, expanded at ibrutinib response. An increase in clonality occurred at ibrutinib response, followed by a return toward baseline at progression.

Germline V gene sequence: CDR1 SGHAT, CDR2 FQDESV (reference sequence). V was cut by 7 bases and J by 0 bases, with 12 bases left in between. The CDR3 totals 14 residues. A note on this clone: Its antigen is as yet unknown.

Measured with immunoSEQ multiplex PCR; TCRdb has only the in-frame clones, and not every one. The table has roughly 60,000 clones, approximately 71% seen once. This specimen consisted of PBMCs, obtained after 12 months of ibrutinib treatment. This clonotype was obtained from a human donor with chronic lymphocytic leukemia. This chain links TRBV11-1 with TRBJ1-1; TRBD1 is a possible D gene (5 bases). CDR3 nucleotide sequence: TGTGCCAGCACCAAGACAGATTTGAACACTGAAGCTTTCTTT. It is translated as CASTKTDLNTEAFF.